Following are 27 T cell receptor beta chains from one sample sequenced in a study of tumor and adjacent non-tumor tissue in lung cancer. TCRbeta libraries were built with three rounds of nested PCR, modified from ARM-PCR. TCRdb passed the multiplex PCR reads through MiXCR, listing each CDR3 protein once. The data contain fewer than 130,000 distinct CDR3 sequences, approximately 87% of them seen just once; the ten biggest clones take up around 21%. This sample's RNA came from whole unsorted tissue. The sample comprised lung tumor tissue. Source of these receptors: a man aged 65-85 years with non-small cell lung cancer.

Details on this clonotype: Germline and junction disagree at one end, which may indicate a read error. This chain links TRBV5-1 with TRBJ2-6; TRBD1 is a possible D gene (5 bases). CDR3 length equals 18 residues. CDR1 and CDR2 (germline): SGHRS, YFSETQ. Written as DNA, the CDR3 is TGCGCCAGCAGCTTATTACAGGCCAATCGGTGTGGGGCCATCGTCCTGACTTTC. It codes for CASSLLQANRCGAIVLTF.

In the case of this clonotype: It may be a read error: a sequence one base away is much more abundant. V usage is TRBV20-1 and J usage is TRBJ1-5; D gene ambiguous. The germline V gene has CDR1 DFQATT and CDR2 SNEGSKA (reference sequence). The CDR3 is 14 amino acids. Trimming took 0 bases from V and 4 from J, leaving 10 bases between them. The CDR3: CSAREFGTNQPQHF. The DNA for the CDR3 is TGCAGTGCTAGAGAATTTGGAACGAATCAGCCCCAGCATTTT.

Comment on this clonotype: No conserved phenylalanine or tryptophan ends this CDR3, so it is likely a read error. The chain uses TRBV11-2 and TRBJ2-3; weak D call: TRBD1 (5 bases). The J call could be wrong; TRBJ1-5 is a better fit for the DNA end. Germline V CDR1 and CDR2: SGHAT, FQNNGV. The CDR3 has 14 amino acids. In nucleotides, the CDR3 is TGTGCCAGTAGCCTAACCCCAGGGTCAAATACGCAGCATTTG. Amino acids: CASSLTPGSNTQHL.

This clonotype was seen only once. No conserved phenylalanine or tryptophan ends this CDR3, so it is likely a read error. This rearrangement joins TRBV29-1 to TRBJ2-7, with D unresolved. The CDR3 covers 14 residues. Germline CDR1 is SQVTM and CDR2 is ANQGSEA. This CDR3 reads CNVERARPTYEQYL. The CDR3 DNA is TGCAACGTTGAAAGGGCGAGACCGACCTACGAGCAGTACTTA.

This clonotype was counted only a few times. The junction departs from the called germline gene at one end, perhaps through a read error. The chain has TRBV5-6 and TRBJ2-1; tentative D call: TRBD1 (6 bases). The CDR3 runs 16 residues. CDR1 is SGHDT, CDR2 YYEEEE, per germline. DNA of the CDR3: TGTGCTAACAGTTCCGGTAGGGGGAGCTCCTACAATGAGCAATTCTTC. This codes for CANSSGRGSSYNEQFF. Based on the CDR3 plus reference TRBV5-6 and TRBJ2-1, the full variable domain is DAGVTQSPTHLIKTRGQQVTLRCSPKSGHDTVSWYQQALGQGPQFIFQYYEEEERQRGNFPDRFSGHQFPNYSSELNVNALLLGDSALYLCANSSGRGSSYNEQFFGPGTRLTVL.

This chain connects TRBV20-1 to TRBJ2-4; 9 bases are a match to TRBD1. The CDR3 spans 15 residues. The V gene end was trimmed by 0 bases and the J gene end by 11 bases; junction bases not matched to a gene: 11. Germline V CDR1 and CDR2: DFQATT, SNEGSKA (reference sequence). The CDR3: CSARDPQGAKIVQYF. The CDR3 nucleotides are TGCAGTGCTAGAGATCCACAGGGGGCCAAAATCGTTCAGTACTTC.

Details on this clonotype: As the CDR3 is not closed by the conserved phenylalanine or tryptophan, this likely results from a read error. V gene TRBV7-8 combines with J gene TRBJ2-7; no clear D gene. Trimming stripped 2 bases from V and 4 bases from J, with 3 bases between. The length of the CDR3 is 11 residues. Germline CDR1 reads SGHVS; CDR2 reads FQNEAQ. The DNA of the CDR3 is TGTGCCAGCAGCTTAACTTACGAGCAGTACTCG. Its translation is CASSLTYEQYS.

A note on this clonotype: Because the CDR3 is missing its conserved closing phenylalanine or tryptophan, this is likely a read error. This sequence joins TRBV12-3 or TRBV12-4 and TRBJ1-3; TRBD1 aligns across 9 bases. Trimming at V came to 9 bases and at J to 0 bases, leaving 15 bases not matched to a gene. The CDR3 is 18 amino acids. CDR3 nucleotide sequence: TGTGCCAGTAGTCATCCCGGGACAGGGATCGGCTCTGGAAACACCATATATTAT. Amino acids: CASSHPGTGIGSGNTIYY.

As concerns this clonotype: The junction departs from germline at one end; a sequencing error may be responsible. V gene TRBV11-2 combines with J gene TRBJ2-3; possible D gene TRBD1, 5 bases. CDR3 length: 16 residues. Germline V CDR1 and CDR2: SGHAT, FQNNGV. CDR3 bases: TGTGCAAGCAGCTTAACTCAGGGTGGAAGCACAAATTCGCAGTATTTT. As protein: CASSLTQGGSTNSQYF.

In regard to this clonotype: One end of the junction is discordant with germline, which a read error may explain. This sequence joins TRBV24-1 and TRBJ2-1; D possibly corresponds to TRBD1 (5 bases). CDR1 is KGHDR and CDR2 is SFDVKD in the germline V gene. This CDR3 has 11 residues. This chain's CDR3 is CATSLTNRLFF. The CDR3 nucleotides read TGCGCCACCAGTCTCACTAACAGGCTGTTCTTC.

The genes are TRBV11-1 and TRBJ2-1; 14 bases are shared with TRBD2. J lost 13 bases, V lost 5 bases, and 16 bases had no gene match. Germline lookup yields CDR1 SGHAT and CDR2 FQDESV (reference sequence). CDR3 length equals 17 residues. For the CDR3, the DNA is TGTGCCAGCAGCCCCCTAGGGACTAGCGGGGGCTACAGTGAACAGTTCTTC. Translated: CASSPLGTSGGYSEQFF.

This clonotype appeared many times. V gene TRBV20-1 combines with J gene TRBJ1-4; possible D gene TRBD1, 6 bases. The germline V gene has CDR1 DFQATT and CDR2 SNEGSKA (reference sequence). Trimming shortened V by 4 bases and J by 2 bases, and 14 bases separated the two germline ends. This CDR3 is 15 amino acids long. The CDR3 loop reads CSAKDQGWTNEKLFF. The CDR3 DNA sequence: TGCAGTGCTAAGGATCAGGGGTGGACTAATGAAAAACTGTTTTTT.

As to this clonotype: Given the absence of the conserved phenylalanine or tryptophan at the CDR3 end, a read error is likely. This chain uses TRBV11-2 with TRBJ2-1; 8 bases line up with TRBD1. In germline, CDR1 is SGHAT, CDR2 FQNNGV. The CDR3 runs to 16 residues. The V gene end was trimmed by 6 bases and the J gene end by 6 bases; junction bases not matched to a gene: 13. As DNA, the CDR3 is TGTGCCAGCAGTTTAACTACGGACAGGGTGGTCAATGAGCAGTTCTTA. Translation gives CASSLTTDRVVNEQFL.

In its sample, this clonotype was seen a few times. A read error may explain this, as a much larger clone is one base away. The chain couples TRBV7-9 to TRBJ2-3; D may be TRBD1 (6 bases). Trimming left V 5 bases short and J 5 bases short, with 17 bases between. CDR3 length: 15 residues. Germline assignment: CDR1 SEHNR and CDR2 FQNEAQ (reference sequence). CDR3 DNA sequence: TGTGCCAGCAGCCTATCTCAGGGGTTCATAGATACGCAGTATTTT. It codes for CASSLSQGFIDTQYF.

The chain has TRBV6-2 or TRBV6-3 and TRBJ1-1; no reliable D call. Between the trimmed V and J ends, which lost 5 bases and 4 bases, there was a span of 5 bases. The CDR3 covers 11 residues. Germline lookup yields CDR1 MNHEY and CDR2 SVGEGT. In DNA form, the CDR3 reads TGTGCCAGCAGTAAGCTCACTGAAGCTTTCTTT. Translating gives CASSKLTEAFF.

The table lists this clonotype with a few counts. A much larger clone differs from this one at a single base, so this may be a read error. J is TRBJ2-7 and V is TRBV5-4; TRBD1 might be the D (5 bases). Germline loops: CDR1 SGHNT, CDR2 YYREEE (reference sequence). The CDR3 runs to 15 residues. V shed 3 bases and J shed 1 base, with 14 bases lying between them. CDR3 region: CASSSLGHKSYEQYF. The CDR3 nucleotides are TGTGCCAGCAGCTCCCTCGGACATAAATCCTACGAGCAGTACTTC.

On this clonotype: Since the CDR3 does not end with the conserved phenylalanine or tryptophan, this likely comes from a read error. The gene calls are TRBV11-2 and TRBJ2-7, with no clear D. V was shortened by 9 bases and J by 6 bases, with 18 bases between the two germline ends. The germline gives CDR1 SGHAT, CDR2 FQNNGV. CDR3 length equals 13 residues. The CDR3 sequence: CASGQWTEREQYC. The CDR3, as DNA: TGTGCCAGTGGCCAATGGACCGAGCGCGAGCAGTACTGC.

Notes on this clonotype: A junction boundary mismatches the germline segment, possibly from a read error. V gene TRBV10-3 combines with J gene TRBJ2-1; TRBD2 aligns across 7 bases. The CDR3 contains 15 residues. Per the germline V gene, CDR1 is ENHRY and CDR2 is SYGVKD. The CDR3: CAISKSSGDYNEQFF. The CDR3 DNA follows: TGTGCCATCAGTAAGTCGAGCGGGGACTACAATGAGCAGTTCTTC.

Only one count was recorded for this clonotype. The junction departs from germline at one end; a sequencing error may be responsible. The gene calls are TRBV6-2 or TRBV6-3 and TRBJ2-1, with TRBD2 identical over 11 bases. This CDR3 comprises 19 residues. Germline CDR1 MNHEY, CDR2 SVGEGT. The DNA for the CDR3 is TGTGCCAGCAGACTAGGGGGGACTAGCGGTTACAGCTCCTACAATGAGCAATTCTTC. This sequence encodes CASRLGGTSGYSSYNEQFF.

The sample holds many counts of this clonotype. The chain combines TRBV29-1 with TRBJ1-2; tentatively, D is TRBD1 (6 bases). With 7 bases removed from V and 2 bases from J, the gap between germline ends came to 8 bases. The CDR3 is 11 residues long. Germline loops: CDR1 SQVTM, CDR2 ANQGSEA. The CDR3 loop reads CSGTGNYGYTF. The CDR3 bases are TGCAGCGGTACAGGGAACTATGGCTACACCTTC.

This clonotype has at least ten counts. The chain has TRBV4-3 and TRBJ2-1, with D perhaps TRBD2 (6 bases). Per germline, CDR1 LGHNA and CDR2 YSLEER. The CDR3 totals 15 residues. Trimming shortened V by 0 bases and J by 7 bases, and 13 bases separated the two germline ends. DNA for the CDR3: TGCGCCAGCAGCCAAGATGCCGCGGGAAGTAATGAGCAGTTCTTC. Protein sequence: CASSQDAAGSNEQFF.

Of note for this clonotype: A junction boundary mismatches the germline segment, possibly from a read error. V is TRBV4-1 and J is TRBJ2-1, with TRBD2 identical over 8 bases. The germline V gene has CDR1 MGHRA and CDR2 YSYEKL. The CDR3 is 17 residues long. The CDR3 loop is CASSQATSGRVNNVQFF. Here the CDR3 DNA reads TGCGCCAGCAGCCAAGCTACAAGCGGGAGAGTCAACAATGTGCAGTTCTTC.

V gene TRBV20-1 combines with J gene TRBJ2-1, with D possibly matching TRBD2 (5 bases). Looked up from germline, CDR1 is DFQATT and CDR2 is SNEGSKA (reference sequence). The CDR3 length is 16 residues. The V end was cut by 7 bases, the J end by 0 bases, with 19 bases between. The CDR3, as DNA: TGCAGTGTTAAAGGTGCTCGTGCGGGCTCCTACAATGAGCAGTTCTTC. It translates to CSVKGARAGSYNEQFF.

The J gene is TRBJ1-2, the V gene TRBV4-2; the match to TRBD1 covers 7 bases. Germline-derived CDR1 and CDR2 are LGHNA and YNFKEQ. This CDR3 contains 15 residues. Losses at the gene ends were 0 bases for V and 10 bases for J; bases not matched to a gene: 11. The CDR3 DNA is TGTGCCAGCAGCCAAGATCTCAGGACAGGCTACGACTACACCTTC. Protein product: CASSQDLRTGYDYTF.

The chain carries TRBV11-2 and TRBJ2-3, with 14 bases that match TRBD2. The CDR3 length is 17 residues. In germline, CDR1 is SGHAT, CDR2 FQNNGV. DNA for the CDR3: TGTACCCGCGGCCCTAGACTAGCGGGGGGGCATCGAGATACGCAGTATTTT. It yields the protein CTRGPRLAGGHRDTQYF.

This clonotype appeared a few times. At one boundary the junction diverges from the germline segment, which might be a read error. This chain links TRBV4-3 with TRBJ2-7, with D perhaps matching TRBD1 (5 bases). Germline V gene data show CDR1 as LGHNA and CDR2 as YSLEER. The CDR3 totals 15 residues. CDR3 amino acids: CTSSHTTKGFHEQYF. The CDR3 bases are TGCACCAGCAGTCACACCACCAAGGGGTTCCACGAACAGTACTTC.

The CDR3 nucleotides read TGTGCCATCAGTGGGGGACTGAGAGATTATGACTTCACCTTC. Its protein product is CAISGGLRDYDFTF. This chain joins TRBV10-3 and TRBJ1-2; D perhaps matches TRBD1 (5 bases). V dropped 4 bases and J dropped 13 bases, with 22 bases sitting between them. This CDR3 has 14 residues. The V gene's germline CDR1 is ENHRY and CDR2 SYGVKD.